This note documents a single T cell receptor beta chain sequence. The data were produced by immunoSEQ multiplex PCR, yet TCRdb's version contains in-frame clones alone and is incomplete. This table has 170,000 or so clones, around 90% appearing once. This sample was included in a study of control samples from healthy donors and cancer patients. Germline V CDR1 and CDR2: MNHEY, SVGAGI. Trimming shortened V by 5 bases and J by 0 bases, and 9 bases separated the two germline ends. The CDR3 totals 14 residues. The chain is built from TRBV6-5 and TRBJ2-3; D remains unclear. This clonotype was sampled from a woman between 40 and 50 years old in good health. The sample comprised blood. CDR3 nucleotide sequence: TGTGCCAGCAGTCCGGATGTAAGCACAGATACGCAGTATTTT. This sequence encodes CASSPDVSTDTQYF.